This T cell receptor (beta chain) was sequenced in a study of T-cell memory formation after mild COVID-19 (dated by TCRdb to the early 2020s). About the study as a whole: TCR sequence clusters from the two donors were largely donor specific. Longitudinal TCRalpha and TCRbeta repertoire sequencing tracked T-cell clones expanding and contracting after mild COVID-19 in two donors. The cohort comprised two young, previously healthy adult volunteers, one female and one male. Points the paper makes about the study in general: Some responding clones were detected in pre-infection memory, suggesting pre-existing cross-reactive memory T cells joined the SARS-CoV-2 response. Clones contracting from day 15 to 85 had balanced CD4/CD8 phenotypes, while a second wave expanding from day 15 to 37 was biased towards CD4+. Contracting CD4+ clones appeared mostly in the CM and EM memory subsets, whereas CD8+ clones were enriched in EMRA. SARS-CoV-2 specificity was not confirmed for the second-wave clones peaking on day 37. Only two mild cases were covered in the study, and larger cohorts including severe cases with pre-infection samples were considered necessary.

Ficoll-Paque density gradient centrifugation was used to isolate PBMCs. Its CDR3 holds 14 amino acids, cysteine through phenylalanine. Just CDR3 DNA is preserved here, 42 bases in frame from base 1. As encoded in the germline V gene, CDR1 is MNHEY while CDR2 is SVGEGT. V and J are trimmed by 5 bases and 3 bases, and the gene matches miss 5 bases of the junction. For sequencing, an Illumina NovaSeq 6000 was employed. TCRalpha and TCRbeta cDNA libraries were built by 5'RACE with constant-segment primers, adding sample barcodes and unique molecular identifiers. RNA was extracted from every sample with Trizol reagent. Library amplification was performed in two PCR steps, and a second sample barcode and Illumina TruSeq adapters were introduced in the second step. Sequencing of libraries was performed on an Illumina NovaSeq with 2 x 150 bp paired-end reads. In the paper's pipeline: With migec v1.2.7, reads were demultiplexed and then collapsed into UMI-guided consensus sequences. Using mixcr v2.1.11, UMI consensuses were aligned to TRA and TRB V and J templates and then assembled into clonotypes. Clonotypes were classified as expanded or contracted when called significant by both edgeR and NoisET, with noise models trained on biological replicates. edgeR calls used a false discovery rate-adjusted p below 0.01 and a log2 fold-change threshold of 1. As an exploratory analysis of dynamics, PCA with hierarchical clustering was applied to max-normalized trajectories of the 1000 most abundant clonotypes. The CD4 or CD8 phenotype of responding clones was assigned using the separately sequenced CD4+ and CD8+ repertoires. TCRdb's own reprocessing of the public reads used fastp at Q25 and MiXCR and kept productive beta chains. Entries are consolidated by CDR3 protein sequence, retaining the most common genes and DNA. The V and J calls shown here were made by TCRdb, not taken from the authors' results. The sample records about 50,000 distinct CDR3 sequences, around 7.3% of which are singletons. The top ten clones comprise about 1.5% of the sample.

Points on this clonotype: Its antigen is still unknown. Base qualities are missing; no much larger clone stands one base away.

The source of this sequence is a man between 18 and 35 years old who had mild COVID-19 (a few samples of this study predate the infection). The sample titles of this study are shuffled in the database, so cell type and time point are left out; the donor was told from shared clones. Sequenced input: PBMCs or a T cell subset sorted from them (not recorded which). This receptor chain uses TRBV6-2 or TRBV6-3 and TRBJ2-3; 7 nucleotides in the junction match TRBD2. The DNA sequence is as follows: TGTGCCAGCAGTCCCGGGACTAAAACAGATACGCAGTATTTT. Its product reads: CASSPGTKTDTQYF.